The 30 T cell receptor beta chains given below trace back to one sample, sequenced in a study of glioma-infiltrating T cells. Using RNA template, CDR3s of TCR alpha and beta were amplified with iRepertoire arm-PCR. TCRdb fed the multiplex PCR reads into MiXCR, producing one record per CDR3 protein. The sample includes about 93,000 distinct CDR3 sequences, roughly 40% of them seen just once. Sequencing input: glioma tissue, nonneoplastic brain tissue, or PBMCs (not recorded which). The receptors were sampled from a human donor with low-grade glioma or glioblastoma, undergoing nonglioma brain surgery, or in good health (not recorded which).

This clonotype was counted many times. The J gene is TRBJ2-7, the V gene TRBV6-1; D could derive from TRBD1 or TRBD2 (6 bases each). The germline gives CDR1 MNHNS, CDR2 SASEGT. The CDR3 extends over 14 amino acids. V dropped 10 bases and J dropped 5 bases, with 21 bases sitting between them. CDR3 in amino acids: CATPLSWGAHEQYF. The CDR3 nucleotides are TGTGCCACCCCATTAAGTTGGGGGGCCCACGAGCAGTACTTC.

The DNA of the CDR3 is TGTGCCAGTAGATTAGGCGGGACAGGGGACGAGCAGTACTTC. Translating gives CASRLGGTGDEQYF. The chain has TRBV19 and TRBJ2-7; 10 nucleotides agree with TRBD1. Germline V gene sequence: CDR1 LNHDA, CDR2 SQIVND (reference sequence). Losses at the gene ends were 6 bases for V and 5 bases for J; bases not matched to a gene: 7. The CDR3 covers 14 residues.

This clonotype was detected many times. The J gene is TRBJ2-3, the V gene TRBV5-1; D ambiguous. Germline assignment: CDR1 SGHRS and CDR2 YFSETQ. Trimming shortened V by 0 bases and J by 7 bases, and 9 bases separated the two germline ends. The CDR3 length is 13 residues. The CDR3 region is CASSLDILNTQYF. In nucleotides, the CDR3 is TGCGCCAGCAGCTTGGATATTCTAAATACGCAGTATTTT.

This clonotype has ten or more counts. The chain uses TRBV2 and TRBJ2-5, with a weak D call TRBD1 (5 bases). There are 11 residues in the CDR3. Trimming took off 7 bases at V and 3 bases at J, with 6 bases between the two ends. The V gene's germline CDR1 is SNHLY and CDR2 FYNNEI. The CDR3 loop is CASKGEETQYF. For the CDR3, the DNA is TGTGCCAGCAAAGGGGAAGAGACCCAGTACTTC.

In its sample, this clonotype was seen many times. This rearrangement joins TRBV5-1 to TRBJ2-1, with 7 bases identical to TRBD1. Germline trimming cut 3 bases from V and 6 bases from J; bases unmatched to any gene: 3. The CDR3 consists of 13 residues. Germline V gene lookup returns CDR1 SGHRS and CDR2 YFSETQ. CDR3 amino acids: CASSSNRGNEQFF. As DNA, the CDR3 is TGCGCCAGCAGCTCCAACAGGGGCAATGAGCAGTTCTTC.

In its sample, this clonotype was seen many times. V gene TRBV10-3 combines with J gene TRBJ2-1, with TRBD1 matching over 8 bases. CDR1 is ENHRY and CDR2 is SYGVKD in the germline V gene. The CDR3 extends over 14 amino acids. The J segment lost 7 bases and the V segment lost 6 bases, leaving 8 bases of the junction unmatched. The CDR3 protein is CAIREGQATNEQFF. CDR3 sequence (DNA): TGTGCCATCAGGGAGGGACAGGCAACAAATGAGCAGTTCTTC.

In the case of this clonotype: A read error may produce the germline difference seen at one junction end. The V gene is TRBV6-4, the J gene TRBJ1-2, with 7 bases lining up with TRBD1. The CDR3 is made up of 16 amino acids. Germline CDR1 MRHNA, CDR2 SNTAGT. This CDR3 reads CASSHSRRGRGYRYTF. The CDR3 nucleotides read TGTGCCAGCAGTCACTCGAGAAGGGGGCGAGGCTATCGCTACACCTTC.

This clonotype was detected many times. This chain uses TRBV20-1 with TRBJ2-2, with TRBD2 matching over 9 bases. The CDR3 loop spans 16 amino acids. Unmatched junction bases numbered 6, after V lost 0 bases and J lost 4 bases. Germline CDR1 and CDR2: DFQATT and SNEGSKA (reference sequence). The CDR3 DNA reads as TGCAGTGCTAGAGATATGGCGGGAGGGCTCACCGGGGAGCTGTTTTTT. Translating gives CSARDMAGGLTGELFF.

Worth noting for this clonotype: This could be a read error, since a much larger clone is one nucleotide away. V gene TRBV29-1 combines with J gene TRBJ1-1; D is undetermined. Germline V gene data show CDR1 as SQVTM and CDR2 as ANQGSEA. The V and J ends lost 3 bases and 3 bases respectively, with 5 bases between them. The CDR3 covers 11 residues. The CDR3 region has the DNA TGCAGCGTTGACCGGGACACTGAAGCTTTCTTT. As protein: CSVDRDTEAFF.

The chain joins TRBV28 to TRBJ2-7, with a possible D match to TRBD2 (7 bases). Between the trimmed V and J ends, which lost 11 bases and 8 bases, there was a span of 19 bases. CDR1 is MDHEN, CDR2 SYDVKM, per germline. The CDR3 extends over 12 amino acids. DNA of the CDR3: TGTGCCGGCTCCGTCGCGGGGGCTCAGCAGTACTTC. Protein sequence: CAGSVAGAQQYF.

This chain links TRBV6-6 with TRBJ1-5, with no clear D. With 8 bases removed from V and 11 bases from J, the gap between germline ends came to 10 bases. Germline V gene data show CDR1 as MNHNY and CDR2 as SVGAGI (reference sequence). The length of the CDR3 is 10 residues. CDR3 in amino acids: CASGNRSQHF. CDR3 in DNA: TGTGCCAGCGGGAATCGGTCCCAGCATTTT.

The V gene is TRBV7-9, the J gene TRBJ2-6; either TRBD1 or TRBD2 may fit D (5 bases each). V was cut by 4 bases and J by 4 bases, with 17 bases left in between. The CDR3 has 17 amino acids. Germline loops: CDR1 SEHNR, CDR2 FQNEAQ (reference sequence). The CDR3 reads CASSSSGAGTGANVLTF. The CDR3 region has the DNA TGTGCCAGCAGCTCATCCGGGGCAGGGACCGGGGCCAACGTCCTGACTTTC.

About this clonotype: A much larger clone differs by one base, so this may be a read error. The chain uses TRBV10-3 and TRBJ2-5, with 8 nucleotides matching TRBD2. This CDR3 is 15 amino acids long. The ends lost 6 bases at V and 0 bases at J; junction bases unmatched: 6. Per the germline V gene, CDR1 is ENHRY and CDR2 is SYGVKD. The CDR3 protein is CAISNSGKNQETQYF. For the CDR3, the DNA is TGTGCCATCAGCAATAGCGGGAAAAACCAAGAGACCCAGTACTTC.

In its sample, this clonotype was seen once. The chain recombines TRBV6-6 with TRBJ2-7; D is unresolved. CDR3 size: 13 residues. V lost 6 bases and J lost 2, with 11 bases in between. CDR1 is MNHNY and CDR2 is SVGAGI in the germline V gene (reference sequence). DNA of the CDR3: TGTGCCAGCAGCTTAAAATGGGCCTACGAGCAGTACTTC. It yields the protein CASSLKWAYEQYF.

This clonotype occurred many times. The chain employs TRBV19 and TRBJ1-5; a weak D match, TRBD1 (5 bases). The CDR3 has 15 residues. CDR1 and CDR2 from the germline V gene are LNHDA and SQIVND (reference sequence). Trimming stripped 5 bases from V and 4 bases from J, with 15 bases between. The CDR3 sequence: CASSLGFGGNQPQHF. Here the CDR3 DNA reads TGTGCCAGTAGTTTAGGGTTCGGGGGGAATCAGCCCCAGCATTTT.

This clonotype was seen repeatedly, ten times or more. The chain carries TRBV28 and TRBJ2-7, with 8 positions matching TRBD1. V lost 8 bases to trimming and J lost 11 bases; unmatched junction nucleotides: 14. The CDR3 sequence is 13 residues long. The V gene's germline CDR1 is MDHEN and CDR2 SYDVKM. For the CDR3, the DNA is TGTGCCAGCTCCCGGGACAGGAAAACTTGGGAGTACTTC. It translates to CASSRDRKTWEYF.

A note on this clonotype: One end of the junction fails to match germline, which may point to a read error. V is TRBV7-9 and J is TRBJ1-1, with a possible D match to TRBD1 (5 bases). Germline V gives CDR1 SEHNR, CDR2 FQNEAQ (reference sequence). The CDR3 is 14 amino acids. CDR3 amino acids: CANSLDTGNAEAFF. CDR3 in DNA: TGTGCCAACAGTTTGGACACCGGGAACGCTGAAGCTTTCTTT.

At least ten counts were recorded for this clonotype. The chain has TRBV4-1 and TRBJ2-7; 10 bases map to TRBD2. With V trimmed by 0 bases and J by 5 bases, 7 bases remained unmatched. CDR3 length: 16 residues. The V gene's germline CDR1 is MGHRA and CDR2 YSYEKL. The CDR3 sequence: CASSQDPSGSTHEQYF. The DNA of the CDR3 is TGCGCCAGCAGCCAAGACCCTAGCGGGAGTACCCACGAGCAGTACTTC.

This clonotype showed up many times. The rearrangement links TRBV2 to TRBJ2-3, with 7 bases aligning to TRBD1. CDR1 SNHLY and CDR2 FYNNEI come from the germline V gene. After removal of 5 bases from V and 3 bases from J, the junction contained 5 bases not matched to a gene. This CDR3 has 14 residues. The CDR3 DNA reads TGTGCCAGCAGTTCAGGGGGATTTACAGATACGCAGTATTTT. Translating gives CASSSGGFTDTQYF.

Notes on this clonotype: The junction differs from germline at one of its ends, possibly a read error. The chain has TRBV7-3 and TRBJ2-5; D possibly matches TRBD1 or TRBD2 (6 bases each). The CDR3 covers 16 residues. Germline assignment: CDR1 SGHTA and CDR2 FQGTGA. CDR3 protein: CASSLTGPTGTETKYF. In nucleotides, the CDR3 is TGTGCCAGCAGCTTAACAGGACCAACAGGGACTGAGACCAAGTACTTC.

This clonotype was recorded many times. V usage is TRBV2 and J usage is TRBJ2-7; D remains unclear. The CDR3 loop spans 11 amino acids. Germline assignment: CDR1 SNHLY and CDR2 FYNNEI. Trimming cost V 7 bases and J 2 bases, with 6 bases left between them. CDR3: CASTRTYEQYF. CDR3 coding DNA: TGTGCCAGCACCCGAACCTACGAGCAGTACTTC.

The CDR3 DNA follows: TGTGCCTGGAGTGTTTTTAATGAGCAGTTCTTC. Residues: CAWSVFNEQFF. The chain carries TRBV30 and TRBJ2-1; D unclear. Germline V gives CDR1 GTSNPN, CDR2 SVGIG (reference sequence). The CDR3 runs 11 residues. V dropped 0 bases and J dropped 7 bases, with 4 bases sitting between them.

This clonotype appeared many times. This rearrangement joins TRBV28 to TRBJ2-3; D is possibly TRBD1 (5 bases). The CDR3 extends over 14 amino acids. Germline V gene lookup returns CDR1 MDHEN and CDR2 SYDVKM. V gave up 5 bases and J gave up 4 bases, with 13 bases separating them. The CDR3 reads CASSAPRVADTQYF. The CDR3 nucleotides read TGTGCCAGCAGTGCCCCCAGGGTGGCAGATACGCAGTATTTT.

As to this clonotype: With a much larger clone just one base away, this may be a read error. The chain couples TRBV29-1 to TRBJ2-5; tentative D call: TRBD1 (5 bases). Germline-derived CDR1 and CDR2 are SQVTM and ANQGSEA. Trimming pared 4 bases from V and 5 bases from J, leaving 11 bases between. CDR3 length equals 12 residues. The CDR3 protein is CSVGTRAETQYF. The CDR3, as DNA: TGCAGCGTTGGTACCAGGGCGGAGACCCAGTACTTC.

This clonotype was counted ten times or more. The chain joins TRBV7-9 to TRBJ2-4; D is undetermined. In germline, CDR1 is SEHNR, CDR2 FQNEAQ (reference sequence). This CDR3 is 16 amino acids long. The V gene lost 5 bases and the J gene lost 0 bases, with 14 bases spanning the gap. As DNA, the CDR3 is TGTGCCAGCAGCCAAATTGGTGGCAGAGCCAAAAACATTCAGTACTTC. This encodes CASSQIGGRAKNIQYF.

This clonotype was counted ten times or more. The rearrangement links TRBV11-2 to TRBJ2-7; TRBD2 agrees at 8 bases. Losses at the gene ends were 0 bases for V and 3 bases for J; bases not matched to a gene: 1. The germline V gene encodes CDR1 SGHAT and CDR2 FQNNGV. This CDR3 contains 14 residues. The CDR3 DNA is TGTGCCAGCAGCTTAGAAAGCGGGAGCTACGAGCAGTACTTC. This codes for CASSLESGSYEQYF.

This clonotype was recorded many times. J is TRBJ1-5 and V is TRBV19, with 10 bases aligning to TRBD1. CDR3 length equals 16 residues. Trimming at V came to 6 bases and at J to 5 bases, leaving 10 bases not matched to a gene. Germline CDR1 is LNHDA and CDR2 is SQIVND (reference sequence). The CDR3 bases are TGTGCCAGTAGCATTAGGACAGGGGGTAACGATCAGCCCCAGCATTTT. Amino acids: CASSIRTGGNDQPQHF.

There are a few counts of this clonotype. V usage is TRBV9 and J usage is TRBJ2-1; 8 nucleotides agree with TRBD1. CDR3 length: 19 amino acids. In germline, CDR1 is SGDLS, CDR2 YYNGEE. With 3 bases clipped from V and 0 bases from J, the junction kept 14 bases outside the gene matches. CDR3: CASSDTTAKTGGSYNEQFF. CDR3 DNA sequence: TGTGCCAGCAGCGACACTACGGCCAAAACAGGGGGCTCCTACAATGAGCAGTTCTTC. The full variable domain, rest sourced from reference TRBV9 and TRBJ2-1, is DSGVTQTPKHLITATGQRVTLRCSPRSGDLSVYWYQQSLDQGLQFLIQYYNGEERAKGNILERFSAQQFPDLHSELNLSSLELGDSALYFCASSDTTAKTGGSYNEQFFGPGTRLTVL.

The table lists this clonotype with many counts. The chain uses TRBV12-3 or TRBV12-4 and TRBJ2-1; D unclear. V was clipped by 2 bases and J by 4 bases, with 6 bases between them. This CDR3 spans 13 amino acids. The CDR3 is CASSLNKYNEQFF. The CDR3 DNA reads as TGTGCCAGCAGTTTAAACAAGTACAATGAGCAGTTCTTC.

In its sample, this clonotype was seen once. A much larger clone sits a single nucleotide away, making a read error possible. It is likely a read error, because the conserved phenylalanine at the end of the CDR3 is missing. The CDR3 is CASAQGGGYEQYL. CDR3 nucleotides: TGTGCTAGCGCTCAAGGGGGCGGCTACGAGCAGTACCTC. The genes are TRBV12-5 and TRBJ2-5; 7 nucleotides align to TRBD1. The assigned J gene may be wrong: the sequence end matches TRBJ2-7 better. Germline V gene data show CDR1 as LGHNT and CDR2 as FRNRAP. CDR3 length equals 13 residues.